This entry lists 20 T cell receptor beta chains sequenced from one sample in a study of read filtering for tumor transcriptome and immune sequencing. Molecular barcoded adaptors covering alpha/delta and beta/gamma chains were used on approximately 400 ng RNA. MiXCR was run by TCRdb on the reads, yielding one entry per CDR3 protein. The sample consists of tens of thousands of distinct CDR3 sequences, nearly 20% of them appearing once. Sample: a population of CD138-negative cells sorted from bone marrow. The receptor set was obtained from a donor over 35 with multiple myeloma.

This clonotype was detected many times. The chain has TRBV7-9 and TRBJ2-5; 7 bases map to TRBD2. This CDR3 comprises 15 residues. V gave up 1 base and J gave up 6 bases; unmatched junction bases: 8. CDR1 is SEHNR, CDR2 FQNEAQ, per germline (reference sequence). CDR3 sequence: CASSLDQRGEKTQYF. CDR3 in DNA: TGTGCCAGCAGCTTAGATCAGCGGGGCGAAAAGACCCAGTACTTC. Filled out from reference TRBV7-9 and TRBJ2-5, the complete variable domain reads DTGVSQNPRHKITKRGQNVTFRCDPISEHNRLYWYRQTLGQGPEFLTYFQNEAQLEKSRLLSDRFSAERPKGSFSTLEIQRTEQGDSAMYLCASSLDQRGEKTQYFGPGTRLLVL.

This clonotype was picked up one time. The genes are TRBV19 and TRBJ1-1; D unclear. V was pared by 5 bases and J by 1 base, with 14 bases between. Germline V CDR1 and CDR2: LNHDA, SQIVND (reference sequence). The CDR3 spans 15 residues. The CDR3 nucleotides read TGTGCCAGTAGTTCGACAAGGACGGGGAACACTGAAGCTTTCTTT. Protein: CASSSTRTGNTEAFF. The entire variable domain, with the rest obtained from reference TRBV19 and TRBJ1-1, is as follows: DGGITQSPKYLFRKEGQNVTLSCEQNLNHDAMYWYRQDPGQGLRLIYYSQIVNDFQKGDIAEGYSVSREKKESFPLTVTSAQKNPTAFYLCASSSTRTGNTEAFFGQGTRLTVV.

This clonotype has ten or more counts. The rearrangement links TRBV29-1 to TRBJ2-1; maybe TRBD2 (7 bases). CDR3 length: 12 residues. V lost 3 bases to trimming and J lost 10 bases, with 13 bases between them. Germline V CDR1 and CDR2: SQVTM, ANQGSEA. For the CDR3, the DNA is TGCAGCGTTGATAACAGCGGGACAGAGCAGTTCTTC. Residues: CSVDNSGTEQFF.

This clonotype showed up many times. The chain is built from TRBV20-1 and TRBJ2-7, with TRBD1 as a possible D gene (5 bases). CDR3 size: 12 residues. V was trimmed by 6 bases and J by 3 bases, leaving 12 bases between them. The V gene's germline CDR1 is DFQATT and CDR2 SNEGSKA (reference sequence). CDR3 amino acids: CSADRSYYEQYF. CDR3 nucleotides: TGCAGTGCCGACAGATCTTACTACGAGCAGTACTTC.

This clonotype was detected ten times or more. This rearrangement joins TRBV12-3 or TRBV12-4 to TRBJ2-3, with 7 bases that match TRBD2. The V and J ends lost 4 bases and 0 bases, in that order; junction bases with no gene match: 13. This CDR3 has 18 amino acids. This chain's CDR3 is CASSYGGGPFTSTDTQYF. The CDR3 bases are TGTGCCAGCAGTTACGGCGGGGGACCCTTTACTAGCACAGATACGCAGTATTTT.

This clonotype appeared many times. This chain uses TRBV7-9 with TRBJ2-3; D possibly corresponds to TRBD2 (6 bases). The V gene lost 4 bases and the J gene lost 2 bases, with 19 bases spanning the gap. Germline CDR1 and CDR2: SEHNR and FQNEAQ (reference sequence). This CDR3 has 17 residues. The CDR3 nucleotides read TGTGCCAGCAGCTCAGCATGGCGGGGAGGATTCACAGATACGCAGTATTTT. It yields the protein CASSSAWRGGFTDTQYF.

This clonotype was seen many times. The chain recombines TRBV19 with TRBJ2-6; D is perhaps TRBD1 or TRBD2 (5 bases each). Germline V gene lookup returns CDR1 LNHDA and CDR2 SQIVND (reference sequence). There are 15 residues in the CDR3. The V gene lost 9 bases and the J gene lost 2 bases, with 14 bases spanning the gap. The CDR3 spells CASATEGTGANVLTF. CDR3 nucleotides: TGTGCCAGCGCCACTGAGGGGACTGGGGCCAACGTCCTGACTTTC.

CDR3 sequence (DNA): TGTGCCACCGCCGGGGTCAAGCAGGAGACCCAGTACTTC. Translating it yields CATAGVKQETQYF. This rearrangement joins TRBV15 to TRBJ2-5; weak D call: TRBD2 (5 bases). V was trimmed by 8 bases and J by 5 bases, leaving 15 bases between them. CDR1 and CDR2 (germline): LNHNV, YYDKDF (reference sequence). CDR3 length: 13 residues.

This clonotype was observed at least ten times. This chain links TRBV28 with TRBJ2-5, with TRBD1 matching 9 bases. Germline lookup yields CDR1 MDHEN and CDR2 SYDVKM. With 6 bases clipped from V and 2 bases from J, the junction kept 7 bases outside the gene matches. The CDR3 has 15 residues. The CDR3 here is CASSSGQGGQETQYF. CDR3 coding DNA: TGTGCCAGCAGCTCGGGACAGGGAGGACAAGAGACCCAGTACTTC.

This clonotype has ten or more counts. V is TRBV11-1 and J is TRBJ2-3, with 8 bases matching TRBD2. V gave up 3 bases and J gave up 2 bases; unmatched junction bases: 7. This CDR3 has 16 amino acids. Germline V gene data show CDR1 as SGHAT and CDR2 as FQDESV (reference sequence). The CDR3 DNA reads as TGTGCCAGCAGCTTCGGACTAGCAGACCTCACAGATACGCAGTATTTT. Encoded protein: CASSFGLADLTDTQYF.

About this clonotype: A much more abundant neighbour one base away suggests this may be a read error. The chain combines TRBV29-1 with TRBJ1-4; D is undetermined. Trimming took 7 bases from V and 1 from J, leaving 10 bases between them. Germline values: CDR1 SQVTM, CDR2 ANQGSEA. This CDR3 is 13 amino acids long. The CDR3 loop is CSAAKQTNEKLFF. CDR3 nucleotide sequence: TGCAGCGCTGCGAAGCAAACTAATGAAAAACTGTTTTTT.

The chain employs TRBV7-9 and TRBJ2-5; 8 nucleotides agree with TRBD1. The CDR3 length is 12 residues. V trimming: 5 bases; J trimming: 7 bases; junction bases outside the gene matches: 3. Germline CDR1 SEHNR, CDR2 FQNEAQ (reference sequence). As DNA, the CDR3 is TGTGCCAGCAGCATCCAGGGGGCGACCCAGTACTTC. As protein: CASSIQGATQYF.

A word on this clonotype: One base away lies a much larger clone, so this may be a sequencing read error. The chain links TRBV3-1 to TRBJ2-5; the D gene is possibly TRBD2 (6 bases). Germline-derived CDR1 and CDR2 are LGHDT and YNNKEL (reference sequence). CDR3 length: 15 amino acids. The CDR3 region has the DNA TGTGCCGGCAGCCGACGGGTGGCGGGACAAGAGACCCAGTACTTC. Its translation: CAGSRRVAGQETQYF.

Ten or more counts support this clonotype. The J gene is TRBJ2-2, the V gene TRBV5-5; 7 positions agree with TRBD1. The CDR3 runs 17 residues. Germline CDR1 is SGHKS and CDR2 is YYEKEE (reference sequence). With 4 bases clipped from V and 0 bases from J, the junction kept 9 bases outside the gene matches. CDR3 bases: TGTGCCAGCAGCGGCACCGGGACAGCCGCGAACACCGGGGAGCTGTTTTTT. This encodes CASSGTGTAANTGELFF. The full variable domain, with the rest looked up from reference TRBV5-5 and TRBJ2-2, is DAGVTQSPTHLIKTRGQQVTLRCSPISGHKSVSWYQQVLGQGPQFIFQYYEKEERGRGNFPDRFSARQFPNYSSELNVNALLLGDSALYLCASSGTGTAANTGELFFGEGSRLTVL.

This clonotype was seen many times. The V call is TRBV20-1, the J call TRBJ2-5; D is unclear. V lost 6 bases and J lost 9, with 17 bases in between. The germline gives CDR1 DFQATT, CDR2 SNEGSKA (reference sequence). The CDR3 extends over 12 amino acids. The CDR3 DNA follows: TGCAGTGCAATCTCTGGTGCGTCGGCCCAGTACTTC. Translating gives CSAISGASAQYF.

This clonotype was recorded at least ten times. This chain uses TRBV29-1 with TRBJ2-1, with TRBD2 matching 10 bases. J lost 9 bases, V lost 4 bases, and 9 bases had no gene match. Germline values: CDR1 SQVTM, CDR2 ANQGSEA. The CDR3 covers 14 residues. The CDR3: CSVGTLAGVSEQFF. In DNA, the CDR3 is TGCAGCGTTGGGACTCTAGCGGGAGTGAGTGAGCAGTTCTTC.

In this sample, this clonotype turned up many times. The chain is built from TRBV5-6 and TRBJ1-2; D is perhaps TRBD1 (5 bases). V dropped 4 bases and J dropped 0 bases, with 13 bases sitting between them. CDR3 length: 15 amino acids. The V gene's germline CDR1 is SGHDT and CDR2 YYEEEE. The DNA of the CDR3 is TGTGCCAGCAGCCCAGGGCCCGCGACTAACTATGGCTACACCTTC. Protein product: CASSPGPATNYGYTF.

Points on this clonotype: A much larger clone is a single base away; this may be a read error. The rearrangement links TRBV19 to TRBJ2-5; no firm D call. The length of the CDR3 is 13 residues. V was trimmed by 6 bases and J by 2 bases, leaving 10 bases between them. Germline V gene sequence: CDR1 LNHDA, CDR2 SQIVND (reference sequence). As DNA, the CDR3 is TGTGCCAGTAGAATCGGGCAGCAAGAGACCCAGTACTTC. It specifies CASRIGQQETQYF. Together with reference TRBV19 and TRBJ2-5, the CDR3 gives the full variable domain: DGGITQSPKYLFRKEGQNVTLSCEQNLNHDAMYWYRQDPGQGLRLIYYSQIVNDFQKGDIAEGYSVSREKKESFPLTVTSAQKNPTAFYLCASRIGQQETQYFGPGTRLLVL.

As for this clonotype: This is likely an artifact of a read error, given a far larger clone one base away. The chain has TRBV7-3 and TRBJ2-7, with 9 bases that match TRBD2. Germline assignment: CDR1 SGHTA and CDR2 FQGTGA. CDR3 length: 15 amino acids. The DNA for the CDR3 is TGTGCCAGCAGCTTAGCTAGCGGGGCGGCCTACGAGCGGTACTTC. Translated, it gives CASSLASGAAYERYF.

This clonotype came up a few times. The gene calls are TRBV19 and TRBJ2-1; D might be TRBD1 or TRBD2, each matching 6 bases. The CDR3 consists of 15 residues. Trimming took off 4 bases at V and 6 bases at J, with 16 bases between the two ends. Germline V gene data show CDR1 as LNHDA and CDR2 as SQIVND (reference sequence). The CDR3 DNA reads TGTGCCAGTAGTAGAGGGGGACCAGCGGGCAATGAGCAGTTCTTC. The encoded protein is CASSRGGPAGNEQFF.